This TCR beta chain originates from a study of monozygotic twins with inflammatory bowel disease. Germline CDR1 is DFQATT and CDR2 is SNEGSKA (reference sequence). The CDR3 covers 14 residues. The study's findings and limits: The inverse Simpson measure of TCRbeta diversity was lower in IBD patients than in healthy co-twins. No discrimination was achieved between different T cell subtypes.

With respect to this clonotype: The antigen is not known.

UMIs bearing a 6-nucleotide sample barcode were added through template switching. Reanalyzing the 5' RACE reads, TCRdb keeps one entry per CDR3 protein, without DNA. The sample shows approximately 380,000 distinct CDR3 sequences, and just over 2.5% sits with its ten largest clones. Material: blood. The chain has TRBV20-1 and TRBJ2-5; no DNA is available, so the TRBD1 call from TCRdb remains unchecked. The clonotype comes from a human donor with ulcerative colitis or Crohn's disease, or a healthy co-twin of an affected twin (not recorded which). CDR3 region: CSSSSRDYKETQYF.